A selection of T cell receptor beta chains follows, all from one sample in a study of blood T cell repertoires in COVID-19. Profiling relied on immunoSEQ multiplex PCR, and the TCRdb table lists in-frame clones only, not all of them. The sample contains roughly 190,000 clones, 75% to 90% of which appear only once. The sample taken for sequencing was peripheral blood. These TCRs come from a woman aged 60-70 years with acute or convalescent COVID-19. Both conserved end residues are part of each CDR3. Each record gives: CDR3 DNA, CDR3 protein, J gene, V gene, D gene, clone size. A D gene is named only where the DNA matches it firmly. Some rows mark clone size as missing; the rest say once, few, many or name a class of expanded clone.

TGCGCCAGCAGCGGACAAATTCCTAACTATGGCTACACCTTC | CASSGQIPNYGYTF | TRBJ1-2 | TRBV5-1 | - | -
TGTGCCAGCAGTGCACAGGGGGCCGAGACCCAGTACTTC | CASSAQGAETQYF | TRBJ2-5 | TRBV27 | TRBD1 | few
TGCAGCGTTGTACTAGCGGGAAACTACAATGAGCAGTTCTTC | CSVVLAGNYNEQFF | TRBJ2-1 | TRBV29-1 | TRBD2 | -
TGTGCCAGCAGCTTAGGGACAGGGGAGAGCAATCAGCCCCAGCATTTT | CASSLGTGESNQPQHF | TRBJ1-5 | TRBV7-6 | TRBD1 | -
TGTGCCAGCAGTGAAGCCCTAGACGGCTACACCTTC | CASSEALDGYTF | TRBJ1-2 | TRBV6-1 | - | few
TGTGCCAGCAGTTACCCCCAGGGAAGAGAGCAGTACTTC | CASSYPQGREQYF | TRBJ2-7 | TRBV6-5 | - | -
TGTGCCAGCAGTACGGGAGAGACCCAGTACTTC | CASSTGETQYF | TRBJ2-5 | TRBV6-5 | - | many
TGTGCCAGCAGTCCTAGCGGGAGGGCCTCAGGAGATACGCAGTATTTT | CASSPSGRASGDTQYF | TRBJ2-3 | TRBV5-4 | TRBD2 | -
TGTGCCAGCAGCCGAGCCGGGACTCGCCAGGGAAATGAGCAGTTCTTC | CASSRAGTRQGNEQFF | TRBJ2-1 | TRBV3-1/TRBV3-2 | - | -
TGTGCCAGCAGCCCCGACAGGGGGCCAGGAGCTTTCTTT | CASSPDRGPGAFF | TRBJ1-1 | TRBV3-1/TRBV3-2 | TRBD1 | -
TGTGCCAGCAGCCCTTTCCGGGACAGGACCTACGAGCAGTACTTC | CASSPFRDRTYEQYF | TRBJ2-7 | TRBV9 | TRBD1 | -
TGTGCCAGCAGTGAAGGGAGAACAGGGAACTATGGCTACACCTTC | CASSEGRTGNYGYTF | TRBJ1-2 | TRBV6-1 | - | -
TGCAGTGCTAGAGGCGCTCTTGAAGCTTTCTTT | CSARGALEAFF | TRBJ1-1 | TRBV20-1 | - | once
TGTGCCATCAGTCCGGGACTAGCTGGGAATGAGCAGTTCTTC | CAISPGLAGNEQFF | TRBJ2-1 | TRBV10-3 | TRBD2 | few
TGTGCCAGCAGTGCCCGGGACAGAAACACAGATACGCAGTATTTT | CASSARDRNTDTQYF | TRBJ2-3 | TRBV2 | TRBD1 | -
TGTGCCAGCAGCTCGTGGGGAGACGGCTACACCTTC | CASSSWGDGYTF | TRBJ1-2 | TRBV11-3 | - | -
TGTGCCAGCAGTACACCACTAGCCCCCCAAGAGACCCAGTACTTC | CASSTPLAPQETQYF | TRBJ2-5 | TRBV28 | - | -
TGTGCCAGCAGTTCGGGACTAGCGGGAGTCGGAGGAGAGACCCAGTACTTC | CASSSGLAGVGGETQYF | TRBJ2-5 | TRBV27 | TRBD2 | few
TGTGCCAGCAGCCCCGGGGGGGCGCTTGACACTGAAGCTTTCTTT | CASSPGGALDTEAFF | TRBJ1-1 | TRBV9 | - | -
TGTGCCAGCAGCCAACTAGATACGCAGTATTTT | CASSQLDTQYF | TRBJ2-3 | TRBV6-2/TRBV6-3 | - | -
TGTGCCAGTAGTATGAGGCAACTGGGAGCTTTCTTT | CASSMRQLGAFF | TRBJ1-1 | TRBV19 | - | -
TGTGCCAGCAGCCAGGGTACAGGGCAGCGCTACGAGCAGTACTTC | CASSQGTGQRYEQYF | TRBJ2-7 | TRBV7-9 | - | -
TGTGCCAGCAGCCCCTTTTCGACTAGCGGGACCTACAATGAGCAGTTCTTC | CASSPFSTSGTYNEQFF | TRBJ2-1 | TRBV14 | TRBD2 | -